Each of the 29 T cell receptor beta chains below was sequenced from the same sample in a study of cytomegalovirus exposure and HLA in healthy donors. PCR was performed using 60 Vbeta and 13 Jbeta primers. Profiled with immunoSEQ multiplex PCR; TCRdb holds only in-frame clones, not every one. This table has approximately 170,000 clones, 75% to 90% appearing once. The sample taken for sequencing was PBMCs. These receptors originate from a boy aged 2 to 10 in good health and CMV-seronegative.

The V call is TRBV4-1, the J call TRBJ2-2; 10 bases match TRBD1. This CDR3 contains 15 residues. V shed 4 bases and J 5 bases; nucleotides not matched to a gene: 4. Germline lookup yields CDR1 MGHRA and CDR2 YSYEKL. The chain's CDR3 is CASSPGQGYTGELFF. CDR3 nucleotide sequence: TGCGCCAGCAGCCCGGGACAGGGGTATACCGGGGAGCTGTTTTTT.

The sample holds one count of this clone. The gene calls are TRBV13 and TRBJ1-6; maybe TRBD1 (5 bases). The CDR3 has 14 amino acids. V lost 9 bases and J lost 8, with 17 bases in between. Germline values: CDR1 PRHDT, CDR2 FYEKMQ (reference sequence). The CDR3 sequence: CASAAGREDSPLHF. The CDR3 nucleotides are TGTGCCAGTGCAGCGGGACGCGAGGATTCACCCCTCCACTTT.

This chain links TRBV15 with TRBJ1-4, with TRBD1 identical over 9 bases. V trimming: 0 bases; J trimming: 8 bases; junction bases outside the gene matches: 4. The germline CDR1 and CDR2 sequences are LNHNV and YYDKDF (reference sequence). The CDR3 sequence is 15 residues long. CDR3 DNA sequence: TGTGCCACCAGCAGAGAAAGGGGGACAGGGGAAAAACTGTTTTTT. The encoded protein is CATSRERGTGEKLFF.

Worth noting for this clone: At one of its ends the junction is not consistent with the germline gene, which may arise from a read error. The chain recombines TRBV5-1 with TRBJ2-6; maybe TRBD1 (5 bases). Germline values: CDR1 SGHRS, CDR2 YFSETQ. The CDR3 extends over 17 amino acids. CDR3: CASRSQPASSGADVLTF. CDR3 coding DNA: TGCGCCAGCAGGTCGCAACCAGCGAGCTCTGGGGCCGACGTCCTGACTTTC.

The CDR3 DNA follows: TGTGCCAGCATGTGGGGGGGCCTCACAGATACGCAGTATTTT. This codes for CASMWGGLTDTQYF. V gene TRBV27 combines with J gene TRBJ2-3; maybe TRBD2 (7 bases). The germline gives CDR1 MNHEY, CDR2 SMNVEV (reference sequence). This CDR3 comprises 14 residues. V was clipped by 7 bases and J by 2 bases, with 13 bases between them.

V gene TRBV29-1 combines with J gene TRBJ2-7; weak D call: TRBD2 (6 bases). V was trimmed by 4 bases and J by 6 bases, leaving 16 bases between them. This CDR3 contains 13 residues. Germline lookup yields CDR1 SQVTM and CDR2 ANQGSEA. The CDR3 here is CSVGRAPGGEQYF. The CDR3 bases are TGCAGCGTTGGGAGGGCGCCAGGCGGCGAGCAGTACTTC.

The V gene is TRBV5-6, the J gene TRBJ1-1; possible D gene TRBD1, 5 bases. Trimming left V 1 base short and J 2 bases short, with 15 bases between. The CDR3 is made up of 16 amino acids. The germline CDR1 and CDR2 sequences are SGHDT and YYEEEE. The CDR3 bases are TGTGCCAGCAGCTTGAGGTTTGTCAGGGTAAACACTGAAGCTTTCTTT. This translates into CASSLRFVRVNTEAFF.

The chain employs TRBV4-1 and TRBJ2-4; D is possibly TRBD1 (6 bases). Germline V gives CDR1 MGHRA, CDR2 YSYEKL. V dropped 2 bases and J dropped 0 bases, with 14 bases sitting between them. This CDR3 contains 17 residues. CDR3 region: CASSQLWGQIAKNIQYF. The CDR3 DNA reads as TGCGCCAGCAGCCAATTATGGGGGCAGATAGCCAAAAACATTCAGTACTTC.

This sequence joins TRBV5-1 and TRBJ2-3; tentative D call: TRBD2 (7 bases). Trimming removed 0 bases at V and 4 bases at J, with 9 bases between. CDR1 and CDR2 from the germline V gene are SGHRS and YFSETQ. This CDR3 is built from 14 residues. Here the CDR3 reads CASSLGGGADTQYF. The CDR3 nucleotides read TGCGCCAGCAGCTTGGGAGGGGGGGCAGATACGCAGTATTTT.

This clone appeared a single time. The chain uses TRBV2 and TRBJ1-3; 7 bases align to TRBD1. The V segment lost 6 bases and the J segment 7 bases; nucleotides outside the gene matches: 3. Germline V gene data show CDR1 as SNHLY and CDR2 as FYNNEI. This CDR3 comprises 12 residues. CDR3 residues: CASSQDRNTIYF. The CDR3 DNA sequence: TGTGCCAGCAGCCAGGACAGGAACACCATATATTTT.

V gene TRBV15 combines with J gene TRBJ2-1, with D possibly being TRBD2 (6 bases). This CDR3 contains 14 residues. Between the trimmed V and J ends, which lost 8 bases and 7 bases, there was a span of 18 bases. The germline V gene encodes CDR1 LNHNV and CDR2 YYDKDF (reference sequence). The CDR3 DNA follows: TGTGCCACCCGAGAACCAGGGACTGGGAATGAGCAGTTCTTC. The encoded protein is CATREPGTGNEQFF.

This clone turned up a few times. The rearrangement joins TRBV11-2 to TRBJ2-1; 8 bases agree with TRBD2. The CDR3 length is 17 residues. Germline V CDR1 and CDR2: SGHAT, FQNNGV. V was pared by 0 bases and J by 7 bases, with 11 bases of the junction left unmatched. The CDR3 DNA sequence: TGTGCCAGCAGCTTAGATGGGCCGGGAGGGCCGAGGAATGAGCAGTTCTTC. This gives the protein CASSLDGPGGPRNEQFF.

For this clone: One junction end does not reproduce the germline sequence, and a read error may be involved. The V gene is TRBV13, the J gene TRBJ2-4; possible D gene TRBD1, 6 bases. Germline CDR1 and CDR2: PRHDT and FYEKMQ (reference sequence). The CDR3 extends over 17 amino acids. CDR3 sequence: CASSLAGGRRAKNIQYF. CDR3 DNA sequence: TGTGCCAGCAGTTTAGCTGGGGGCCGGAGAGCCAAAAACATTCAGTACTTC.

The rearrangement uses TRBV5-4 and TRBJ2-7; TRBD1 matches 10 bases. CDR1 is SGHNT, CDR2 YYREEE, per germline (reference sequence). J gave up 5 bases and V 0 bases, and 5 bases lay outside the gene matches. The CDR3 covers 15 residues. The CDR3 protein is CASSLETGGWDEQYF. CDR3 DNA: TGTGCCAGCAGCTTGGAGACAGGGGGCTGGGACGAGCAGTACTTC. The variable domain in full, completed from reference TRBV5-4 and TRBJ2-7, reads ETGVTQSPTHLIKTRGQQVTLRCSSQSGHNTVSWYQQALGQGPQFIFQYYREEENGRGNFPPRFSGLQFPNYSSELNVNALELDDSALYLCASSLETGGWDEQYFGPGTRLTVT.

Details on this clone: Other DNA sequences in this specimen translate into the identical CDR3. J is TRBJ1-1 and V is TRBV20-1; TRBD1 might be the D (6 bases). The CDR3 consists of 11 residues. Trimming removed 5 bases at V and 4 bases at J, with 8 bases between. Germline loops: CDR1 DFQATT, CDR2 SNEGSKA (reference sequence). The CDR3 coding sequence is TGCAGTGCTCGGGGGGCCACTGAAGCTTTCTTT. Amino acid sequence: CSARGATEAFF.

This rearrangement joins TRBV7-3 to TRBJ1-6; no clear D gene. The germline CDR1 and CDR2 sequences are SGHTA and FQGTGA. The V and J ends lost 0 bases and 10 bases respectively, with 7 bases between them. This CDR3 comprises 13 residues. The CDR3 sequence is CASSLTLGSPLHF. The CDR3 DNA reads as TGTGCCAGCAGCTTAACACTAGGATCACCCCTCCACTTT.

J is TRBJ2-5 and V is TRBV28; TRBD2 matches at 14 bases. Germline V gene data show CDR1 as MDHEN and CDR2 as SYDVKM. The J segment lost 2 bases and the V segment lost 2 bases, leaving 1 base of the junction unmatched. The CDR3 is 16 amino acids. The CDR3 reads CASSLRTSGRQETQYF. Here the CDR3 DNA reads TGTGCCAGCAGTTTAAGGACTAGCGGGAGGCAAGAGACCCAGTACTTC.

This chain uses TRBV2 with TRBJ2-7, with 11 bases aligning to TRBD2. V shed 4 bases, J shed 0 bases, and the junction held 2 bases outside the gene matches. The CDR3 covers 15 residues. The germline V gene has CDR1 SNHLY and CDR2 FYNNEI. The CDR3 coding sequence is TGTGCCAGCAGTGCTAGCGGGAGGTCCTCCTACGAGCAGTACTTC. Translating gives CASSASGRSSYEQYF.

This clone has only a few counts. The chain is built from TRBV5-6 and TRBJ1-2; TRBD1 matches at 7 bases. J lost 4 bases, V lost 0 bases, and 3 bases had no gene match. This CDR3 is built from 14 residues. The germline V gene has CDR1 SGHDT and CDR2 YYEEEE. CDR3 protein: CASSLGQGVYGYTF. For the CDR3, the DNA is TGTGCCAGCAGCTTGGGACAGGGAGTCTATGGCTACACCTTC.

The chain recombines TRBV27 with TRBJ2-5; 7 bases are a match to TRBD1. J lost 5 bases, V lost 5 bases, and 8 bases had no gene match. The CDR3 runs to 14 residues. Germline V CDR1 and CDR2: MNHEY, SMNVEV (reference sequence). The CDR3, as DNA: TGTGCCAGCAGTCCCCGACAGGGCGGTGAGACCCAGTACTTC. Residues: CASSPRQGGETQYF.

This chain joins TRBV5-1 and TRBJ2-3; the match to TRBD2 covers 7 bases. The germline gives CDR1 SGHRS, CDR2 YFSETQ. V lost 4 bases and J lost 1; bases outside the gene matches: 6. The CDR3 covers 15 residues. The CDR3 DNA is TGCGCCAGCAGCCCCCTGGGAGGGGGCACAGATACGCAGTATTTT. This translates into CASSPLGGGTDTQYF. The variable domain in full, completed from reference TRBV5-1 and TRBJ2-3, reads KAGVTQTPRYLIKTRGQQVTLSCSPISGHRSVSWYQQTPGQGLQFLFEYFSETQRNKGNFPGRFSGRQFSNSRSEMNVSTLELGDSALYLCASSPLGGGTDTQYFGPGTRLTVL.

The V call is TRBV5-4, the J call TRBJ1-5; D is possibly TRBD1 (5 bases). Per the germline V gene, CDR1 is SGHNT and CDR2 is YYREEE (reference sequence). Trimming stripped 6 bases from V and 7 bases from J, with 14 bases between. The CDR3 is 13 amino acids. In DNA, the CDR3 is TGTGCCAGCACTGGAGGGGCTAGGCAGCCCCAGCATTTT. It is translated as CASTGGARQPQHF.

This clone appeared a single time. The CDR3 reads CASSLGTVSSYNEQFF. The CDR3 coding sequence is TGTGCCAGTAGCCTTGGGACAGTTAGCTCCTACAATGAGCAGTTCTTC. This chain joins TRBV19 and TRBJ2-1; 7 nucleotides align to TRBD1. Trimming removed 6 bases from V and 0 bases from J; junction bases left unmatched: 8. CDR1 is LNHDA, CDR2 SQIVND, per germline (reference sequence). The CDR3 length is 16 residues. The full variable domain, completed using reference TRBV19 and TRBJ2-1, is DGGITQSPKYLFRKEGQNVTLSCEQNLNHDAMYWYRQDPGQGLRLIYYSQIVNDFQKGDIAEGYSVSREKKESFPLTVTSAQKNPTAFYLCASSLGTVSSYNEQFFGPGTRLTVL.

This chain connects TRBV4-1 to TRBJ1-6; D is uncertain. With 8 bases removed from V and 7 bases from J, the gap between germline ends came to 15 bases. There are 14 residues in the CDR3. CDR1 is MGHRA and CDR2 is YSYEKL in the germline V gene. The CDR3 loop reads CASLSLRFNSPLHF. Here the CDR3 DNA reads TGCGCCAGCCTTAGCTTGAGGTTCAATTCACCCCTCCACTTT.

The chain uses TRBV27 and TRBJ1-1, with 7 bases that match TRBD1. In germline, CDR1 is MNHEY, CDR2 SMNVEV (reference sequence). Trimming at V came to 2 bases and at J to 7 bases, leaving 7 bases not matched to a gene. CDR3 size: 14 residues. The CDR3, as DNA: TGTGCCAGCAGTTTAACAGGGGAATGGAGTGAAGCTTTCTTT. Encoded protein: CASSLTGEWSEAFF.

The CDR3 DNA sequence: TGTGCCAGCAGCCGACAGGGCCCCGGCTACACCTTC. Amino acid sequence: CASSRQGPGYTF. V usage is TRBV5-6 and J usage is TRBJ1-2, with 7 bases matching TRBD1. The length of the CDR3 is 12 residues. The V segment lost 4 bases and the J segment 8 bases; nucleotides outside the gene matches: 5. Germline V gives CDR1 SGHDT, CDR2 YYEEEE.

This rearrangement joins TRBV5-5 to TRBJ2-7; the D gene is possibly TRBD1 (6 bases). Per germline, CDR1 SGHKS and CDR2 YYEKEE (reference sequence). The CDR3 consists of 14 residues. Trimming left V 1 base short and J 2 bases short, with 10 bases between. In DNA, the CDR3 is TGTGCCAGCAGCTTGCCAGGGGCCCCCTACGAGCAGTACGTC. Its translation: CASSLPGAPYEQYV.

The chain carries TRBV13 and TRBJ1-1; 8 bases line up with TRBD1. V dropped 3 bases and J dropped 1; count of bases not matched to a gene: 10. CDR3 length: 17 amino acids. CDR1 is PRHDT, CDR2 FYEKMQ, per germline (reference sequence). CDR3 nucleotides: TGTGCCAGCAGCTTGAACGGCAAGACAGGGGCGAACACTGAAGCTTTCTTT. Protein product: CASSLNGKTGANTEAFF. The entire variable domain, with the rest obtained from reference TRBV13 and TRBJ1-1, is as follows: AAGVIQSPRHLIKEKRETATLKCYPIPRHDTVYWYQQGPGQDPQFLISFYEKMQSDKGSIPDRFSAQQFSDYHSELNMSSLELGDSALYFCASSLNGKTGANTEAFFGQGTRLTVV.

This chain connects TRBV11-2 to TRBJ1-1, with 7 bases lining up with TRBD1. Germline CDR1 reads SGHAT; CDR2 reads FQNNGV. The CDR3 runs 14 residues. J lost 0 bases, V lost 5 bases, and 3 bases had no gene match. This CDR3 is CASSRGRMNTEAFF. CDR3 coding DNA: TGTGCCAGCAGCAGGGGGCGGATGAACACTGAAGCTTTCTTT.